This T cell receptor beta chain was recorded in a study of blood T cell repertoires in COVID-19. Study-wide context: Donors in the United States, Italy and Spain gave samples during acute or convalescent COVID-19. Sources were T cells, B-cell-depleted T cells, or PBMCs; the material itself was cDNA or gDNA.

Original analysis: Nucleated cell counts were estimated from reference gene primer amplification. Libraries were prepared by immunoSEQ multiplex PCR; TCRdb keeps only in-frame clonotypes and omits some of them. V, J and clone size were drawn from that table, and D and trimming were deduced from the DNA. The sample contains more than 65,000 clones, 82% of which appear only once. This clonotype originated in a woman aged 70-85 years with acute or convalescent COVID-19. The sample comprised peripheral blood.

CDR3 in DNA: TGCGCCAGCGGGTACAGGGGGGCCAACGAGCAGTACTTC. Translated: CASGYRGANEQYF. The rearrangement uses TRBV23-1 and TRBJ2-7; 8 positions match TRBD1. TRBV23-1 has ORF status, its function being uncertain. The CDR3 extends over 13 amino acids. Trimming removed 8 bases from V and 5 bases from J; junction bases left unmatched: 8.